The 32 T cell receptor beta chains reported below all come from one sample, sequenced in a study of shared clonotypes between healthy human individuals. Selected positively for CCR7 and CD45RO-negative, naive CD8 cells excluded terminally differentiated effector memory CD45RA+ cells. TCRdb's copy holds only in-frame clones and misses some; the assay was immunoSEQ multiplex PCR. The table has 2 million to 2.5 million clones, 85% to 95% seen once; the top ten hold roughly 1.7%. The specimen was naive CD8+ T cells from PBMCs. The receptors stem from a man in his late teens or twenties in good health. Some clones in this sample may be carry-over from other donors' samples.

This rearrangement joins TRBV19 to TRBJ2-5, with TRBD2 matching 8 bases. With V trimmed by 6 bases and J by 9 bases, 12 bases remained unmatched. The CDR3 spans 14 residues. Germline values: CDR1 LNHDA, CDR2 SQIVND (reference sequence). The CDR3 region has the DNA TGTGCCAGTAGCTTATTGTCCGGGACTAGACCCCAGTACTTC. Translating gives CASSLLSGTRPQYF.

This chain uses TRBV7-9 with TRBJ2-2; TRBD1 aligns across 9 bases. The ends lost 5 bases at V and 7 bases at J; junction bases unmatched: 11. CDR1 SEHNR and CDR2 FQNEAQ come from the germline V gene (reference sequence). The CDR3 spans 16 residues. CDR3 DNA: TGTGCCAGCAGCCCATCACAGGGGGCGTTGGGCGGGGAGCTGTTTTTT. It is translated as CASSPSQGALGGELFF.

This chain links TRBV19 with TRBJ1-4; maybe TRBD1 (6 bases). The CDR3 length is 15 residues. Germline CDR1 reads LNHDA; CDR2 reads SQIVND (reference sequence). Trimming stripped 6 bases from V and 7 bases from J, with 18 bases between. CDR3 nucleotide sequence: TGTGCCAGTAGATATTCGATGACAGGAGGTGAAAAACTGTTTTTT. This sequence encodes CASRYSMTGGEKLFF.

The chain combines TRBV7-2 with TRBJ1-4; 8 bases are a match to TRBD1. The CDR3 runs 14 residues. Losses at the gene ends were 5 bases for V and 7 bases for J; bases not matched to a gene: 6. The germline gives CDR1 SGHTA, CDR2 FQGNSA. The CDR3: CASSPRQGSEKLFF. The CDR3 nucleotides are TGTGCCAGCAGCCCTAGACAGGGGAGTGAAAAACTGTTTTTT.

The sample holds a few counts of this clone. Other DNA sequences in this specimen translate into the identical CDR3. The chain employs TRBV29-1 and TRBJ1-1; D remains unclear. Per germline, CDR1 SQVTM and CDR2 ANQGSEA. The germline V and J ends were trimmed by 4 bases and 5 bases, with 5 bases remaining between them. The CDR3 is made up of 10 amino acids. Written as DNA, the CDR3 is TGCAGCGTTGTTGGGACTGAAGCTTTCTTT. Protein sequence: CSVVGTEAFF.

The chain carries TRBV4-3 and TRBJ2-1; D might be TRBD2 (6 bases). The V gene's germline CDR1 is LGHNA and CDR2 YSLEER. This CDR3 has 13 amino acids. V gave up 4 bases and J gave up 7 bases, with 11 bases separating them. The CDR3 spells CASSRRGHNEQFF. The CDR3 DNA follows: TGCGCCAGCAGCCGGCGGGGCCATAATGAGCAGTTCTTC.

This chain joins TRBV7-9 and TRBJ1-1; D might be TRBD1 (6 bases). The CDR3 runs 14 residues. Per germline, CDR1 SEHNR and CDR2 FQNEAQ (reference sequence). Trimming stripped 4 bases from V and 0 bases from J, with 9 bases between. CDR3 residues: CASSYGQLNTEAFF. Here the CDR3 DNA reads TGTGCCAGCAGCTATGGACAGTTGAACACTGAAGCTTTCTTT.

The CDR3 loop reads CASSRRAYEQYF. The CDR3 DNA follows: TGTGCCAGCAGTAGACGGGCCTACGAGCAGTACTTC. V and J are TRBV6-1 and TRBJ2-7; D is unresolved. CDR3 length: 12 residues. V was shortened by 5 bases and J by 2 bases, with 7 bases between the two germline ends. In germline, CDR1 is MNHNS, CDR2 SASEGT.

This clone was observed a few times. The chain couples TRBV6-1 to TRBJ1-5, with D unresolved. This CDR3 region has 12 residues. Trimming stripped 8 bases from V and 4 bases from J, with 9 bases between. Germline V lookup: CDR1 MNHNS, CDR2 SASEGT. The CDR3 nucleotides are TGTGCCAGCGGGCCGATTAATCAGCCCCAGCATTTT. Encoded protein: CASGPINQPQHF.

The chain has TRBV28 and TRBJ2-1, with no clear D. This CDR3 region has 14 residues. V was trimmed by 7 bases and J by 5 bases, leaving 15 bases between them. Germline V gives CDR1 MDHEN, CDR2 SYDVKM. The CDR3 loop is CASTFRFDDNEQFF. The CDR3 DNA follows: TGTGCCAGCACATTCCGATTCGACGACAATGAGCAGTTCTTC. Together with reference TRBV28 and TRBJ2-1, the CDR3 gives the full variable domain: DVKVTQSSRYLVKRTGEKVFLECVQDMDHENMFWYRQDPGLGLRLIYFSYDVKMKEKGDIPEGYSVSREKKERFSLILESASTNQTSMYLCASTFRFDDNEQFFGPGTRLTVL.

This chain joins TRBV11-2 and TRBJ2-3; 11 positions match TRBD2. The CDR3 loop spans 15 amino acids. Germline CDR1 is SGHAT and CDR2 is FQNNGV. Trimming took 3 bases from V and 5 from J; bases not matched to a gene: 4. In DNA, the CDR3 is TGTGCCAGCAGCTTCTTAGCGGGAGGGGAAGATACGCAGTATTTT. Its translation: CASSFLAGGEDTQYF. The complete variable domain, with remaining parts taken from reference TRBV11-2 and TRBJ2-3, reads EAGVAQSPRYKIIEKRQSVAFWCNPISGHATLYWYQQILGQGPKLLIQFQNNGVVDDSQLPKDRFSAERLKGVDSTLKIQPAKLEDSAVYLCASSFLAGGEDTQYFGPGTRLTVL.

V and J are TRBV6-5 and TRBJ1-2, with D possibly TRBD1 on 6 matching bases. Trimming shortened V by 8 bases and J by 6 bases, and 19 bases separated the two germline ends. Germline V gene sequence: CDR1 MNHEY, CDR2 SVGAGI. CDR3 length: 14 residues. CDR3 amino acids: CASGARGGADGYTF. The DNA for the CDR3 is TGTGCCAGCGGGGCTCGGGGGGGCGCGGATGGCTACACCTTC.

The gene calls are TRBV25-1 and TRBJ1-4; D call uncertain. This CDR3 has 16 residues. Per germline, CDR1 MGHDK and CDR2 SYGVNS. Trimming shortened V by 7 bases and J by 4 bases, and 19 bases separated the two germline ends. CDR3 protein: CASTPSRPAGNEKLFF. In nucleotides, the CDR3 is TGTGCCAGCACTCCCTCCCGTCCCGCGGGTAATGAAAAACTGTTTTTT.

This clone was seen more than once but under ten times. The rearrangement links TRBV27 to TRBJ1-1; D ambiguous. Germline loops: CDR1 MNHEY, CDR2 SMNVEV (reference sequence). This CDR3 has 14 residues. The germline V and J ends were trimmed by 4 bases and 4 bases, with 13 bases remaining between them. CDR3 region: CASSSRVQSTEAFF. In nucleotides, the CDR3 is TGTGCCAGCAGTTCACGGGTACAGAGCACTGAAGCTTTCTTT.

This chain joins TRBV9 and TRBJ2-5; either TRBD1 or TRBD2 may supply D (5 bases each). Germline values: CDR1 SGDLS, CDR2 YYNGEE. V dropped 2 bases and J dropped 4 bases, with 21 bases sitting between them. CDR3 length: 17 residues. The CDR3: CASSVGVLGGHSETQYF. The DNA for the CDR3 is TGTGCCAGCAGCGTCGGGGTCTTGGGTGGACATTCAGAGACCCAGTACTTC.

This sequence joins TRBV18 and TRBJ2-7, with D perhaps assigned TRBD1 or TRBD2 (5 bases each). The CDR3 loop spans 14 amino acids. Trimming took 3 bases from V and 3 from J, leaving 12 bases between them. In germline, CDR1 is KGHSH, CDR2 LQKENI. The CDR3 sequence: CASSPWAGSYEQYF. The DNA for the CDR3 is TGTGCCAGCTCACCGTGGGCAGGGAGCTACGAGCAGTACTTC.

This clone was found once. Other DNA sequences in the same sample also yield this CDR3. The CDR3 sequence is CASSIGTVYGYTF. For the CDR3, the DNA is TGTGCCAGTAGTATAGGGACAGTCTATGGCTACACCTTC. The V and J genes are TRBV19 and TRBJ1-2; possibly TRBD1 for D (6 bases). Germline V gives CDR1 LNHDA, CDR2 SQIVND (reference sequence). Trimming removed 1 base at V and 4 bases at J, with 7 bases between. CDR3 length: 13 amino acids.

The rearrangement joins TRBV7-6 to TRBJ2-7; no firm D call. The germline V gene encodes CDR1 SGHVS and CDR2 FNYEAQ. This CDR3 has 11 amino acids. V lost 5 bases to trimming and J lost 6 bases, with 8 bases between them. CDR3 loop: CASSHGSEQYF. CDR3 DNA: TGTGCCAGCAGCCACGGCTCCGAGCAGTACTTC.

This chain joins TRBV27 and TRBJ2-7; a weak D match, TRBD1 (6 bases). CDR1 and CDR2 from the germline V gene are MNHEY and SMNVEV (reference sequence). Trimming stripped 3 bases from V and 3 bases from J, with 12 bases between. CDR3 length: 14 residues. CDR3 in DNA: TGTGCCAGCAGTTTGGGGGCGACGGGCTACGAGCAGTACTTC. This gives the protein CASSLGATGYEQYF.

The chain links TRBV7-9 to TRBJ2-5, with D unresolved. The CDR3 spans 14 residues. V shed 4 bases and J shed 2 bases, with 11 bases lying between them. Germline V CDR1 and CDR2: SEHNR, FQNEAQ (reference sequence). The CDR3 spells CASSWVSAQETQYF. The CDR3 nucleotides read TGTGCCAGCAGCTGGGTTTCGGCTCAAGAGACCCAGTACTTC. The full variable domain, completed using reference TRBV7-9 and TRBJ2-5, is DTGVSQNPRHKITKRGQNVTFRCDPISEHNRLYWYRQTLGQGPEFLTYFQNEAQLEKSRLLSDRFSAERPKGSFSTLEIQRTEQGDSAMYLCASSWVSAQETQYFGPGTRLLVL.

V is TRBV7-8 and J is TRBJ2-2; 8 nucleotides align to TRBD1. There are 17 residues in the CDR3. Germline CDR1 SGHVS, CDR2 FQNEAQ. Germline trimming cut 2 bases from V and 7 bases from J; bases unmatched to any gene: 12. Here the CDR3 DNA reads TGTGCCAGCAGCTTAACCTCCCGGACAGGGTATAACGGGGAGCTGTTTTTT. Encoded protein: CASSLTSRTGYNGELFF.

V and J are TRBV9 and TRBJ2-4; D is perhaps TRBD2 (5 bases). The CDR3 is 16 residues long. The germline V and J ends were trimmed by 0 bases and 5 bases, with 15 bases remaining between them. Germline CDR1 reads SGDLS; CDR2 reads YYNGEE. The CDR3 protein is CASSVEREGVQNIQYF. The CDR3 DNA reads TGTGCCAGCAGCGTAGAGAGAGAGGGAGTCCAAAACATTCAGTACTTC.

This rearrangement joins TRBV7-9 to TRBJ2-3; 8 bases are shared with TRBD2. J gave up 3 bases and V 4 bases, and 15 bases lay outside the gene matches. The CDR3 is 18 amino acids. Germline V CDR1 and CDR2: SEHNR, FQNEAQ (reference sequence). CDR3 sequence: CASSSPREFGGRTDTQYF. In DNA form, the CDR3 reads TGTGCCAGCAGCTCCCCCCGGGAATTTGGCGGGAGGACAGATACGCAGTATTTT.

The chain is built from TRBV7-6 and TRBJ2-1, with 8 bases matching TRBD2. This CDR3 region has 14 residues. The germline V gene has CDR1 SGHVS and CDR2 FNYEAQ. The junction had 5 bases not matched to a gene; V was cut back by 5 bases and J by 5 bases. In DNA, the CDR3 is TGTGCCAGCAGCCGTAGCGGGGTTGACAATGAGCAGTTCTTC. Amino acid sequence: CASSRSGVDNEQFF. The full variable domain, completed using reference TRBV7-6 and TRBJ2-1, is GAGVSQSPRYKVTKRGQDVALRCDPISGHVSLYWYRQALGQGPEFLTYFNYEAQQDKSGLPNDRFSAERPEGSISTLTIQRTEQRDSAMYRCASSRSGVDNEQFFGPGTRLTVL.

Written as DNA, the CDR3 is TGTGCCAGCAGCTCACCGACAGATACGCAGTATTTT. The encoded protein is CASSSPTDTQYF. The chain uses TRBV7-2 and TRBJ2-3; D is undetermined. The CDR3 contains 12 residues. V lost 4 bases and J 3 bases, leaving 5 bases between the germline ends. Germline-derived CDR1 and CDR2 are SGHTA and FQGNSA.

The CDR3 loop reads CASSVGIPRNTIYF. The CDR3 DNA is TGTGCCAGCAGCGTAGGGATACCCCGAAACACCATATATTTT. The chain is built from TRBV11-2 and TRBJ1-3, with D uncertain. Germline assignment: CDR1 SGHAT and CDR2 FQNNGV. The length of the CDR3 is 14 residues. The germline V and J ends were trimmed by 5 bases and 5 bases, with 13 bases remaining between them.

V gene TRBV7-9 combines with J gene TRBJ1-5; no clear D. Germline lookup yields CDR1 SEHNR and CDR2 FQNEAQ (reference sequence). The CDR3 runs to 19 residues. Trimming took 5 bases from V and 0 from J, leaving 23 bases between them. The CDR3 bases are TGTGCCAGCAGCGCCCCCCTCACTATCCCCATCTTTAGCAATCAGCCCCAGCATTTT. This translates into CASSAPLTIPIFSNQPQHF. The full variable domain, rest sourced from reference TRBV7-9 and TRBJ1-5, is DTGVSQNPRHKITKRGQNVTFRCDPISEHNRLYWYRQTLGQGPEFLTYFQNEAQLEKSRLLSDRFSAERPKGSFSTLEIQRTEQGDSAMYLCASSAPLTIPIFSNQPQHFGDGTRLSIL.

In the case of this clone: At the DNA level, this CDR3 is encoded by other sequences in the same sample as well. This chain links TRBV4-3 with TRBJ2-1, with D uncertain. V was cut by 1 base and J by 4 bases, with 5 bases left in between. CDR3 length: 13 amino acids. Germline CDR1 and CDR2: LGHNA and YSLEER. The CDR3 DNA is TGCGCCAGCAGCCAAGCCGGTTACAATGAGCAGTTCTTC. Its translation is CASSQAGYNEQFF.

The CDR3 sequence is CASGERYSGNTIYF. The CDR3, as DNA: TGCGCCAGCGGTGAGAGATACTCTGGAAACACCATATATTTT. V is TRBV4-1 and J is TRBJ1-3; no firm D call. The CDR3 runs 14 residues. Trimming cost V 8 bases and J 0 bases, with 11 bases left between them. Germline V CDR1 and CDR2: MGHRA, YSYEKL.

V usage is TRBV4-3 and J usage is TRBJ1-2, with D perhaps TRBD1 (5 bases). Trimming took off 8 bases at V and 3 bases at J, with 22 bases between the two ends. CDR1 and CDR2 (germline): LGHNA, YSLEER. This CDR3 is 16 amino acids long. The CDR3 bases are TGCGCCAGCCGACGGGGGGTACCACCCGGGGACTATGGCTACACCTTC. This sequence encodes CASRRGVPPGDYGYTF.

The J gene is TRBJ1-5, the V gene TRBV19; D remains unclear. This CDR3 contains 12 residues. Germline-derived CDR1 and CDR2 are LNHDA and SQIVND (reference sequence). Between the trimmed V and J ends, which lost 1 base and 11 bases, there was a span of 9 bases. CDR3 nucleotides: TGTGCCAGTAGTATAGGCGGCTCATCCCAGCATTTT. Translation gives CASSIGGSSQHF.

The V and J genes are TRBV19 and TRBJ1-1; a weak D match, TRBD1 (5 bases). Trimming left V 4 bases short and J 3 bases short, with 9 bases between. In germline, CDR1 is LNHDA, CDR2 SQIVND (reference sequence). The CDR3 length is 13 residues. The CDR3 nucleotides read TGTGCCAGTAGTACCAGGGTTGACACTGAAGCTTTCTTT. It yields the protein CASSTRVDTEAFF.